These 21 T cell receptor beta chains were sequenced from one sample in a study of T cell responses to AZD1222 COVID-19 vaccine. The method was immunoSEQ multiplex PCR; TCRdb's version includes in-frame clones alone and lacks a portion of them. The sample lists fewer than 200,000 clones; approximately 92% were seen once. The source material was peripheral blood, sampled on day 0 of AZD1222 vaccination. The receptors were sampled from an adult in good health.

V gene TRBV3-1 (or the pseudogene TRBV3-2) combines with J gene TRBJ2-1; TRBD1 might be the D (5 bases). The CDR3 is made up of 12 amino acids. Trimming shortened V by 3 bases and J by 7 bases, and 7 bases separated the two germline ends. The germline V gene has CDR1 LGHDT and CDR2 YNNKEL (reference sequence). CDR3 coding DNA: TGTGCCAGCAGCCACCCAGGGAATGAGCAGTTCTTC. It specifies CASSHPGNEQFF.

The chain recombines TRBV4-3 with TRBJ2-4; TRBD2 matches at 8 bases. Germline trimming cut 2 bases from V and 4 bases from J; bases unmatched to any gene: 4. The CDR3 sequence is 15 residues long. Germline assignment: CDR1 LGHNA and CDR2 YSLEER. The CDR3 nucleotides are TGCGCCAGCAGCCAAATGCGGGGGGAGAAAAACATTCAGTACTTC. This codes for CASSQMRGEKNIQYF.

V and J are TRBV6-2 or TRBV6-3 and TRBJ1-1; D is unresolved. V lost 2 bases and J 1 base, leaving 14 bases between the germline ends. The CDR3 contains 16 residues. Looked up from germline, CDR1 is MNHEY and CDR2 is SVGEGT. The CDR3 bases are TGTGCCAGCAGTTACCAGAAGGTTACGGGGAACACTGAAGCTTTCTTT. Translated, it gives CASSYQKVTGNTEAFF.

CDR3 coding DNA: TGTGCCAGCCAGCTTAAGGGAGAGAGGGCTGAAAGGATAAATGGCTACACCTTC. Residues: CASQLKGERAERINGYTF. The chain uses TRBV7-9 and TRBJ1-2; D remains unclear. Trimming shortened V by 8 bases and J by 6 bases, and 31 bases separated the two germline ends. Per the germline V gene, CDR1 is SEHNR and CDR2 is FQNEAQ (reference sequence). This CDR3 region has 18 residues.

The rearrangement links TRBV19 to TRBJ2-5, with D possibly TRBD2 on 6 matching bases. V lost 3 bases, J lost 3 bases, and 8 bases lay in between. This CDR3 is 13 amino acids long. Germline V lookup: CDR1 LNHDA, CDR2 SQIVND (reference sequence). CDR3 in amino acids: CASSMWGEETQYF. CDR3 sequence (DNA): TGTGCCAGTAGTATGTGGGGGGAAGAGACCCAGTACTTC.

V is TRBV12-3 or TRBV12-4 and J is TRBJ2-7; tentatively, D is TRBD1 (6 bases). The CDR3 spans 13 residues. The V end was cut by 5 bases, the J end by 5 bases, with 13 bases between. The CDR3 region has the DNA TGTGCCAGCAGTCTAGGGGGTTTCAACGAGCAGTACTTC. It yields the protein CASSLGGFNEQYF.

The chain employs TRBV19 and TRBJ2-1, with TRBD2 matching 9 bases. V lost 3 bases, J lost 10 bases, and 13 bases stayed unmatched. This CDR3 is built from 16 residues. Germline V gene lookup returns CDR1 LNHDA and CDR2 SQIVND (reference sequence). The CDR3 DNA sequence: TGTGCCAGTAGTATGGGGCACCAGACTAGCGGAGCAGAGCAGTTCTTC. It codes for CASSMGHQTSGAEQFF.

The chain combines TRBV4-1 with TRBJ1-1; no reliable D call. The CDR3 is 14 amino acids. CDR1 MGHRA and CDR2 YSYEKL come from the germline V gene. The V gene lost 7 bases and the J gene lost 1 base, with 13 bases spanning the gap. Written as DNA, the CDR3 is TGCGCCAGCAAGGGTTTTCAGGAGAACACTGAAGCTTTCTTT. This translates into CASKGFQENTEAFF.

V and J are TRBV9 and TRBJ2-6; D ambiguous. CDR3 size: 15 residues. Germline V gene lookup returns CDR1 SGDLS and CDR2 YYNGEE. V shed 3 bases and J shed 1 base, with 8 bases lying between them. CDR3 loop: CASSGGLSGANVLTF. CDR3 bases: TGTGCCAGCAGCGGGGGATTGTCTGGGGCCAACGTCCTGACTTTC.

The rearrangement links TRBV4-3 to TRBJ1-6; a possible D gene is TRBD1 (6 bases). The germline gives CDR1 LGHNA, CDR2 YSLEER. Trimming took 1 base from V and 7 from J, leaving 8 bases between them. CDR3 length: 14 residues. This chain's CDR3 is CASSQATGNSPLHF. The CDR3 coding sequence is TGCGCCAGCAGCCAAGCAACAGGGAATTCACCCCTCCACTTT.

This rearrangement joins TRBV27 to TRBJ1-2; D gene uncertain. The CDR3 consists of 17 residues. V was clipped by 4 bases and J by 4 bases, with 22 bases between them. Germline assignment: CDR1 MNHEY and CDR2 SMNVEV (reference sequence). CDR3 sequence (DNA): TGTGCCAGCAGTTCCGTGGCGGAGCGCTTTACCTCCTATGGCTACACCTTC. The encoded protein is CASSSVAERFTSYGYTF.

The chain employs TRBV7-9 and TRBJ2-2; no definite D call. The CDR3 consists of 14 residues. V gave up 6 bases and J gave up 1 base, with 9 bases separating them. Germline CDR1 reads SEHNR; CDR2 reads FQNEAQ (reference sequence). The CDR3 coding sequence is TGTGCCAGCAGTCATAGCCAGAACACCGGGGAGCTGTTTTTT. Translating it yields CASSHSQNTGELFF.

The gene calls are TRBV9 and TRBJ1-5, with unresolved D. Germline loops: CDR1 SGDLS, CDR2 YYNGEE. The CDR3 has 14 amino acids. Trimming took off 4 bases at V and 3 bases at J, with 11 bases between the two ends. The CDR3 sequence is CASSPSGINQPQHF. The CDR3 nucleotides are TGTGCCAGCAGCCCGAGCGGAATCAATCAGCCCCAGCATTTT. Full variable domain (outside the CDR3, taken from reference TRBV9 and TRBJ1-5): DSGVTQTPKHLITATGQRVTLRCSPRSGDLSVYWYQQSLDQGLQFLIQYYNGEERAKGNILERFSAQQFPDLHSELNLSSLELGDSALYFCASSPSGINQPQHFGDGTRLSIL.

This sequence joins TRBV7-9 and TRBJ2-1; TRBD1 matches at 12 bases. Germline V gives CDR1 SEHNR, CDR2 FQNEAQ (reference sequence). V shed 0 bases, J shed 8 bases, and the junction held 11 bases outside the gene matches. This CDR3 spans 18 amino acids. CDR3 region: CASSLAVWDRGPSDEQFF. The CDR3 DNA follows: TGTGCCAGCAGCTTAGCAGTATGGGACAGGGGGCCTTCCGATGAGCAGTTCTTC.

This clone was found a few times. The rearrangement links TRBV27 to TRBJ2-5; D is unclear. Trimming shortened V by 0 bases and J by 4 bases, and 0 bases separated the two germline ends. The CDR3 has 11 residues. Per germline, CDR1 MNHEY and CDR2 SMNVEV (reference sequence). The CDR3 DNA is TGTGCCAGCAGTTTATCAGAGACCCAGTACTTC. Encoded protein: CASSLSETQYF.

CDR3: CASSIEGGRISGELFF. In DNA, the CDR3 is TGTGCCAGTAGTATTGAGGGGGGCCGAATATCCGGGGAGCTGTTTTTT. This rearrangement joins TRBV19 to TRBJ2-2, with D possibly being TRBD1 or TRBD2 (6 bases each). The germline V gene encodes CDR1 LNHDA and CDR2 SQIVND (reference sequence). The CDR3 is 16 amino acids. Trimming removed 3 bases from V and 6 bases from J, with 17 bases in between.

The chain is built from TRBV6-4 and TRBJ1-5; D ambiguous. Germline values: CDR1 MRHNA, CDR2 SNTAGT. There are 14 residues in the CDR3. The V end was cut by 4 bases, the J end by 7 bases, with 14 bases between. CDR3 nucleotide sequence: TGTGCCAGCAGTGTTTCAAGGGCGGGGCAGCCCCAGCATTTT. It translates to CASSVSRAGQPQHF.

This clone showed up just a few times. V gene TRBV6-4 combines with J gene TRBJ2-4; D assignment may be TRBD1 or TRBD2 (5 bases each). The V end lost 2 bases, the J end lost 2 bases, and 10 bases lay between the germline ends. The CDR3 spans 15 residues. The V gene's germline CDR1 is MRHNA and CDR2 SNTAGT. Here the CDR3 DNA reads TGTGCCAGCAGTGACCCGACGGGACCCAAAAACATTCAGTACTTC. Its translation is CASSDPTGPKNIQYF.

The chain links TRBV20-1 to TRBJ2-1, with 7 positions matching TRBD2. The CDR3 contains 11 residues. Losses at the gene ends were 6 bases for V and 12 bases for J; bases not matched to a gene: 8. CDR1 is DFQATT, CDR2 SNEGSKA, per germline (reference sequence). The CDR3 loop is CSAAWEGTQFF. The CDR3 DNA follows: TGCAGTGCGGCTTGGGAGGGGACGCAGTTCTTC.

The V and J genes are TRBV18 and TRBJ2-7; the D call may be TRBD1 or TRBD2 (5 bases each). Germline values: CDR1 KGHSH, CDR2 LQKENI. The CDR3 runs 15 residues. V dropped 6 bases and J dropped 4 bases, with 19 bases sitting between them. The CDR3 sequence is CASSLVGTGPYEQYV. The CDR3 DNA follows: TGTGCCAGCTCTCTCGTTGGGACGGGCCCGTACGAGCAGTACGTC.

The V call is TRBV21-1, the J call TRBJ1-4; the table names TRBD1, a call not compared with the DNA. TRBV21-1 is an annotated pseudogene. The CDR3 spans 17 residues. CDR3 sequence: CASSKDLPGGPNEKLFF. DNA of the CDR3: TGTGCCAGCAGCAAAGACCTTCCAGGGGGACCTAATGAAAAACTGTTTTTT.